These 11 T cell receptor beta chains came from one sample sequenced in a study of OX40 agonist ivuxolimab in advanced cancers. Libraries were prepared by immunoSEQ multiplex PCR; TCRdb keeps only in-frame clonotypes and omits some of them. Found here are tens of thousands of clones, around 90% of them singletons; the top ten hold roughly 1.9%. The sequencing here drew on CD4+ or CD8+ T cells sorted from blood, taken in a trial of the OX40 agonist ivuxolimab. The receptors derive from an adult with an advanced solid tumor such as melanoma, head and neck, liver or kidney cancer.

This chain joins TRBV19 and TRBJ1-5; D not certain. With 4 bases removed from V and 1 base from J, the gap between germline ends came to 17 bases. The germline gives CDR1 LNHDA, CDR2 SQIVND (reference sequence). The CDR3 extends over 17 amino acids. This CDR3 is CASSRVMAPGSNQPQHF. CDR3 DNA: TGTGCCAGTAGTAGAGTTATGGCACCCGGGAGCAATCAGCCCCAGCATTTT.

The CDR3 sequence is CASSLGIRGYNEKLFF. CDR3 DNA sequence: TGTGCCAGCAGCTTAGGGATCCGGGGCTATAATGAAAAACTGTTTTTT. This chain connects TRBV11-2 to TRBJ1-4, with D perhaps TRBD1 (5 bases). Germline-derived CDR1 and CDR2 are SGHAT and FQNNGV. Trimming pared 1 base from V and 4 bases from J, leaving 13 bases between. The CDR3 covers 16 residues.

The chain has TRBV10-3 and TRBJ2-2; possible D gene TRBD2, 5 bases. V was cut by 4 bases and J by 0 bases, with 6 bases left in between. CDR3 length: 14 amino acids. CDR1 is ENHRY and CDR2 is SYGVKD in the germline V gene. CDR3 region: CAISGGANTGELFF. CDR3 DNA: TGTGCCATCAGTGGGGGAGCGAACACCGGGGAGCTGTTTTTT.

The V and J genes are TRBV5-1 and TRBJ2-3; D not resolved. The germline gives CDR1 SGHRS, CDR2 YFSETQ. V was shortened by 4 bases and J by 0 bases, with 15 bases between the two germline ends. This CDR3 comprises 16 residues. CDR3 nucleotides: TGCGCCAGCAGCCATATCTGGGATACTAGCACAGATACGCAGTATTTT. Translating it yields CASSHIWDTSTDTQYF.

V and J are TRBV5-6 and TRBJ1-2; D not certain. The V end was cut by 0 bases, the J end by 4 bases, with 7 bases between. This CDR3 has 13 residues. Germline CDR1 reads SGHDT; CDR2 reads YYEEEE. In nucleotides, the CDR3 is TGTGCCAGCAGCTTGGTAGGGATCTATGGCTACACCTTC. The encoded protein is CASSLVGIYGYTF.

The chain carries TRBV7-9 and TRBJ2-5; D is unresolved. In germline, CDR1 is SEHNR, CDR2 FQNEAQ (reference sequence). The CDR3 runs 13 residues. Trimming cost V 8 bases and J 0 bases, with 10 bases left between them. The CDR3 region has the DNA TGTGCCAGCGCCACCTTGTACCAAGAGACCCAGTACTTC. This sequence encodes CASATLYQETQYF. The full variable domain, with the rest looked up from reference TRBV7-9 and TRBJ2-5, is DTGVSQNPRHKITKRGQNVTFRCDPISEHNRLYWYRQTLGQGPEFLTYFQNEAQLEKSRLLSDRFSAERPKGSFSTLEIQRTEQGDSAMYLCASATLYQETQYFGPGTRLLVL.

This rearrangement joins TRBV2 to TRBJ2-5; D gene unclear. Trimming shortened V by 1 base and J by 3 bases, and 0 bases separated the two germline ends. The CDR3 covers 11 residues. Germline lookup yields CDR1 SNHLY and CDR2 FYNNEI. CDR3 sequence: CASSEEETQYF. The CDR3, as DNA: TGTGCCAGCAGTGAAGAAGAGACCCAGTACTTC.

The chain is built from TRBV10-3 and TRBJ2-1; 10 bases fit TRBD2. Germline CDR1 ENHRY, CDR2 SYGVKD. The CDR3 contains 18 residues. Trimming at V came to 2 bases and at J to 5 bases, leaving 12 bases not matched to a gene. The CDR3 here is CAISETNPLAGANNEQFF. CDR3 sequence (DNA): TGTGCCATCAGTGAGACTAACCCCCTAGCGGGAGCCAACAATGAGCAGTTCTTC.

This clone was seen a handful of times. This chain uses TRBV9 with TRBJ1-1, with D unresolved. Germline V gene data show CDR1 as SGDLS and CDR2 as YYNGEE. Trimming took off 1 base at V and 0 bases at J, with 7 bases between the two ends. CDR3 size: 14 residues. CDR3: CASSVNQMNTEAFF. CDR3 bases: TGTGCCAGCAGCGTAAATCAAATGAACACTGAAGCTTTCTTT.

The chain uses TRBV6-1 and TRBJ1-2; 8 bases are shared with TRBD1. Germline V gives CDR1 MNHNS, CDR2 SASEGT. The length of the CDR3 is 14 residues. Unmatched junction bases numbered 8, after V lost 6 bases and J lost 5 bases. The CDR3 region has the DNA TGTGCCAGCAGGGATAGACAGGGGCTTTATGGCTACACCTTC. Translating gives CASRDRQGLYGYTF.

The chain joins TRBV27 to TRBJ1-2; a weak D match, TRBD1 (5 bases). This CDR3 region has 15 residues. Per germline, CDR1 MNHEY and CDR2 SMNVEV (reference sequence). Trimming shortened V by 5 bases and J by 4 bases, and 17 bases separated the two germline ends. CDR3 coding DNA: TGTGCCAGCAGTGCCCGGACGGCGGGGCGCTATGGCTACACCTTC. Its protein product is CASSARTAGRYGYTF.